This T cell receptor beta chain was recorded in a study of T-cell reconstitution after alpha-beta-depleted transplantation in children. Unique molecular identifiers were used to barcode this TCRbeta library. One entry per CDR3 protein results from TCRdb running MiXCR on the PCR reads. Here the sample spans a few hundred thousand distinct CDR3 sequences, over 10% being singletons. The study, taken as a whole, reports: T-cell numbers and diversity, one year after transplant, stemmed largely from T cells that were newly produced. In patients about two months after transplant, alpha-beta T cells reportedly arose from several hundred expanded graft clones. Surviving recipient T cells and intrathymic progenitors accounted for some patients' high TCRbeta diversity at day 60.

The V gene's germline CDR1 is MDHEN and CDR2 SYDVKM. The CDR3 runs 13 residues. V lost 2 bases, J lost 5 bases, and 10 bases lay in between. This clonotype was picked up a small number of times. The target antigen is unknown. The source was PBMCs, mostly from graft donor cells, collected 360 days after TCRalphabeta/CD19-depleted stem cell transplant. The receptor was isolated from a male patient younger than 18 who had a stem cell transplant for acute myeloid leukemia, so the T cells may come from the graft donor. The chain couples TRBV28 to TRBJ2-7; D is unresolved. CDR3 sequence: CASSLRPWDEQYF. The CDR3 DNA reads as TGTGCCAGCAGTTTAAGGCCGTGGGACGAGCAGTACTTC.